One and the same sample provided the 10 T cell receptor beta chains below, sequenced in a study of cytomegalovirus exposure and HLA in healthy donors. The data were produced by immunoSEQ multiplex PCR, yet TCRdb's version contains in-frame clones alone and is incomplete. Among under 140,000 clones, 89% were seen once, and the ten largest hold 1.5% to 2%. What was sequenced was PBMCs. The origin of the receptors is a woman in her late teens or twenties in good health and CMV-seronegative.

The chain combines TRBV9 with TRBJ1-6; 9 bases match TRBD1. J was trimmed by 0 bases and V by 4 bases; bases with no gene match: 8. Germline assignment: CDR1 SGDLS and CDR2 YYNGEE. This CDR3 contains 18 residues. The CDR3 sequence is CASSSSTGGSSYNSPLHF. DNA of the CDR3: TGTGCCAGCAGCTCCTCGACAGGGGGGAGCTCCTATAATTCACCCCTCCACTTT.

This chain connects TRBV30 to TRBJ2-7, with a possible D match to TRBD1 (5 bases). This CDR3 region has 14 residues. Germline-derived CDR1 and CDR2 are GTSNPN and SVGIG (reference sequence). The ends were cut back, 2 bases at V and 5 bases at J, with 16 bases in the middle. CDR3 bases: TGTGCCTGGAGTAATGGACAAGGGCGGCACGAGCAGTACTTC. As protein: CAWSNGQGRHEQYF.

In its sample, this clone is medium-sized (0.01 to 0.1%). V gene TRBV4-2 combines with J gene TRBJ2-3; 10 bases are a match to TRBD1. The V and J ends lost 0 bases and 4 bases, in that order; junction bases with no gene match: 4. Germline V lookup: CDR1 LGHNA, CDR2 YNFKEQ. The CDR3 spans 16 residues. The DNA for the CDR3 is TGTGCCAGCAGCCAAGATTTAGGGACAGGGGCAGATACGCAGTATTTT. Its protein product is CASSQDLGTGADTQYF.

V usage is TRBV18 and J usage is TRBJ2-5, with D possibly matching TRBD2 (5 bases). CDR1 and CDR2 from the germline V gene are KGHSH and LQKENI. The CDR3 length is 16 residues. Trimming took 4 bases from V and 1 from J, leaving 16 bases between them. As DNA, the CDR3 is TGTGCCAGCTCACAGCGTAACTTGGGGAGCCAAGAGACCCAGTACTTC. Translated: CASSQRNLGSQETQYF.

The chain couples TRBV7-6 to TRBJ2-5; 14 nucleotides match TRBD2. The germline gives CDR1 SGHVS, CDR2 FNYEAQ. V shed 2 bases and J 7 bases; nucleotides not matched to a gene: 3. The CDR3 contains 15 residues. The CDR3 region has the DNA TGTGCCAGCAGCTTAATTGGGACTAGCGGGAGGACCCAGTACTTC. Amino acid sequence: CASSLIGTSGRTQYF.

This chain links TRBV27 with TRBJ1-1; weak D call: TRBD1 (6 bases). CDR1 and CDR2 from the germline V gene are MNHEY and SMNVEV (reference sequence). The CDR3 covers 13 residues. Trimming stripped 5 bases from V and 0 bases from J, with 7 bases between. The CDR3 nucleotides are TGTGCCAGCAGTGGACAGATGAACACTGAAGCTTTCTTT. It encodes CASSGQMNTEAFF.

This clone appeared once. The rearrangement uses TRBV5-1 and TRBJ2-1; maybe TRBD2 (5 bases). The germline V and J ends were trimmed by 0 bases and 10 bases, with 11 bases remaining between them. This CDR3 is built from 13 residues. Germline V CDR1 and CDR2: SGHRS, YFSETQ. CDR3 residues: CASSLANSGEQFF. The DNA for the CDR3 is TGCGCCAGCAGCTTGGCCAATTCGGGGGAGCAGTTCTTC.

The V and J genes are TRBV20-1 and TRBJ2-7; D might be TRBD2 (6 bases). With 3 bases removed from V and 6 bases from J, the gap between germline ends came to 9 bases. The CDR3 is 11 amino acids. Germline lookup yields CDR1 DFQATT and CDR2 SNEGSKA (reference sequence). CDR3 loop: CSARLATEQYF. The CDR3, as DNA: TGCAGTGCTAGGCTAGCGACCGAGCAGTACTTC.

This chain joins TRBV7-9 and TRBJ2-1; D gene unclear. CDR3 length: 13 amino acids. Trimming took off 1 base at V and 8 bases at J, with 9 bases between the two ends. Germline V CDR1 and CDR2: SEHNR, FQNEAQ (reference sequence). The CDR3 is CASSLEVRDEQFF. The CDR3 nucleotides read TGTGCCAGCAGCTTAGAAGTACGGGATGAGCAGTTCTTC.

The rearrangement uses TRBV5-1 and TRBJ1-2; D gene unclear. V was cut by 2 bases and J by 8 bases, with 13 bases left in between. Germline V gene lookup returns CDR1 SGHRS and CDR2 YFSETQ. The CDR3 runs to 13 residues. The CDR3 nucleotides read TGCGCCAGCAGCTTCCAACATAGGAGGGGCTACACCTTC. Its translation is CASSFQHRRGYTF. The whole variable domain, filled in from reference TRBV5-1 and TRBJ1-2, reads KAGVTQTPRYLIKTRGQQVTLSCSPISGHRSVSWYQQTPGQGLQFLFEYFSETQRNKGNFPGRFSGRQFSNSRSEMNVSTLELGDSALYLCASSFQHRRGYTFGSGTRLTVV.